This T cell receptor beta chain was sequenced for a study of blood T cells in healthy people across ages. Germline loops: CDR1 SGHTA, CDR2 FQGNSA. Trimming removed 4 bases from V and 6 bases from J, with 7 bases in between. The CDR3 is 12 residues long. Next came a second PCR, run for roughly 7 to 12 cycles, which used a sample-barcoded 5' primer along with a J-beta primer mix. TCRdb reprocessed the 5' RACE reads with MiXCR, giving one entry per CDR3 protein. The sample consists of hundreds of thousands of distinct CDR3 sequences, less than 60% of them appearing once. This receptor was taken from a man at least 80 years old in good health. The chain recombines TRBV7-2 with TRBJ2-1; no firm D call. Source material: blood. The CDR3 spells CASSSTPNEQFF. In nucleotides, the CDR3 is TGTGCCAGCAGCTCGACTCCCAATGAGCAGTTCTTC.